Described below is a single T cell receptor beta chain sequence and its context. Its antigen is unknown. The length of the CDR3 is 16 residues. Trimming at V came to 3 bases and at J to 4 bases, leaving 7 bases not matched to a gene. Germline lookup yields CDR1 MNHNY and CDR2 SVGAGI (reference sequence). This entry belongs to a study of blood T cells in healthy people across ages. Notes on the study in general: Older individuals had lower TCR beta diversity per million T cells (the decline was roughly linear).

Through a sample-barcoded 5' primer and a J-beta primer mix, a second PCR was run for 7 to 11 cycles. Through a template-switch adaptor with 12 random nucleotides, each cDNA molecule received a tag. TCRdb called the 5' RACE reads again in MiXCR, with one record for every CDR3 protein. This table holds under 2,000,000 distinct CDR3 sequences, roughly 52% found once. Peripheral blood was drawn, approximately 9.7 milliliters per donor. The sample taken for sequencing was blood. This sequence joins TRBV6-6 and TRBJ2-3, with 10 bases identical to TRBD2. The sequence was obtained from a woman between 35 and 50 years old in good health. As DNA, the CDR3 is TGTGCCAGCAGTTATTCAGGGACTAGCGACTCAGATACGCAGTATTTT. It specifies CASSYSGTSDSDTQYF.